This T cell receptor (beta chain) originates from a study of graft-versus-host responses after intestinal transplantation. This CDR3 region has 20 residues. V shed 4 bases, J shed 1 base, and the junction held 21 bases outside the gene matches. CDR1 is MNHEY, CDR2 SMNVEV, per germline (reference sequence). Generated by immunoSEQ multiplex PCR, the TCRdb table keeps only in-frame clones and is missing some. This table holds roughly 20,000 clones, approximately 46% found once. This TCR came from a human patient who received an intestinal transplant. The specimen was alloreactive CD4+ T cells from a mixed lymphocyte reaction culture, collected before intestinal transplant. Subset: CFSE-low proliferating T cells sorted from roughly six-day pre-transplant mixed lymphocyte reaction (GvH or HvG direction). The chain recombines TRBV27 with TRBJ1-1; 7 nucleotides match TRBD1. In nucleotides, the CDR3 is TGTGCCAGCAGTTCCCATTATACAGGGGTGGTATCATTAAAGAACACTGAAGCTTTCTTT. It codes for CASSSHYTGVVSLKNTEAFF.